This TCR beta chain was recovered during a study of cytomegalovirus exposure and HLA in healthy donors. Study-wide results and limits: Per a later analysis, HLA-associated TCR beta chains showed more clonal expansion than other, equally common TCR beta chains.

The V segment lost 4 bases and the J segment 1 base; nucleotides outside the gene matches: 6. Per the germline V gene, CDR1 is LNHDA and CDR2 is SQIVND (reference sequence). The length of the CDR3 is 16 residues. In the PCR, 60 Vbeta and 13 Jbeta primers were used. This table comes from immunoSEQ multiplex PCR, and its TCRdb copy is limited to in-frame clones, with some not included. Of about 85,000 clones listed, roughly three quarters were seen once; the top ten hold around 25%. As regards this clone: Its antigen is not known.

This TCR was sampled from a woman aged 50 to 60 in good health and CMV-seropositive. What was sequenced was PBMCs. The gene calls are TRBV19 and TRBJ2-3; 9 nucleotides match TRBD2. In DNA, the CDR3 is TGTGCCAGTAGTACACGAGCGGGGGGACGCACAGATACGCAGTATTTT. This gives the protein CASSTRAGGRTDTQYF.